This TCR beta chain stems from a study of CXCR3-negative and CXCR3-positive naive CD8 T cells. CDR3 length: 16 residues. CDR1 and CDR2 (germline): SGHKS, YYEKEE (reference sequence). UMI-labeled TRB cDNA libraries were prepared by 5' RACE. TCRdb reworked the 5' RACE reads into one entry per CDR3 protein, no DNA. This repertoire includes tens of thousands of distinct CDR3 sequences. Turning to this clonotype: Its antigen is unidentified.

Notes on the study in general: Naive cells used TRBV-TRBJ genes in much the same way whether CXCR3-negative or CXCR3-positive; memory cells did not. Naive CXCR3-positive cells had TRB CDR3s more hydrophobic than those of CXCR3-negative naive cells. Each naive subset displayed comparably high diversity, whereas memory CD8+ cells displayed much lower diversity.

The receptor's source is a human donor in good health. Some clones in this sample may be carry-over from other donors' samples. This sequence joins TRBV5-5 and TRBJ2-1; TCRdb's assignment of TRBD1 cannot be checked, as there is no DNA. The sequencing input was naive CXCR3- CD8+ T cells from blood. The subset is: CD45RO-CCR7+CD27+CD95- naive CD8+ T cells lacking CXCR3 (TNR3-). This chain's CDR3 is CASSPDGQGVYNEQFF.